This TCR beta chain was captured in a study of control samples from healthy donors and cancer patients. This clone came up once. Trimming pared 1 base from V and 2 bases from J, leaving 6 bases between. The CDR3 has 14 residues. The germline gives CDR1 LGHDT, CDR2 YNNKEL (reference sequence). Clones were read by immunoSEQ multiplex PCR, and TCRdb kept only the in-frame ones, dropping some. The profile shows 230,000 or so clones, around 94% of them singletons. The sample taken for sequencing was blood. The chain employs TRBV3-1 (or the pseudogene TRBV3-2) and TRBJ1-5; tentative D call: TRBD1 (5 bases). This clonotype was obtained from a middle-aged man in good health. This CDR3 reads CASSQARGNQPQHF. The CDR3 DNA follows: TGTGCCAGCAGCCAAGCCAGGGGCAATCAGCCCCAGCATTTT.